In its sample, the clone carrying this T cell receptor beta chain was seen many times. These data originate in a study of metastatic and nonmetastatic thyroid tumors. Study context: Peripheral blood and tumor or nodule samples from malignant and benign thyroid patients were compared.

This CDR3 contains 15 residues. The V gene's germline CDR1 is ENHRY and CDR2 SYGVKD. The ends lost 6 bases at V and 4 bases at J; junction bases unmatched: 9. Thyroid surgery took place with no prior treatment in any patient. Original processing methods: The distant-metastasis classifier for papillary thyroid cancer was built from CDR3 differences across clinicopathological groups. TCRdb re-analyzed the PCR reads using MiXCR. The V and J calls follow TCRdb's processing rather than the paper's. The sample lists about 32,000 clones, around 7.4% occurring once. The V and J genes are TRBV10-3 and TRBJ1-2, with 9 nucleotides matching TRBD1. Sequencing used blood. This clonotype was obtained from a female donor with papillary thyroid cancer or a benign thyroid nodule (not recorded which). Some clones in this sample may be carry-over from other donors' samples. The CDR3 protein is CAISDPGQGAYGYTF. The CDR3 nucleotides are TGTGCCATCAGCGATCCGGGACAGGGAGCCTATGGCTACACCTTC.